Listed here are 5 T cell receptor beta chains from one sample, sequenced in a study of blood T cell repertoires in COVID-19. Here immunoSEQ multiplex PCR was the method, and the copy in TCRdb shows in-frame clones only, minus some. The sample shows 100,000 to 150,000 clones, approximately 80% of them seen only once. Sample: peripheral blood. The receptor source for this set is a man in his 60s with acute or convalescent COVID-19.

This rearrangement joins TRBV12-3 or TRBV12-4 to TRBJ1-3, with D uncertain. V lost 7 bases to trimming and J lost 5 bases, with 12 bases between them. The CDR3 spans 13 residues. This CDR3 is CASIQSSRNTIYF. The DNA of the CDR3 is TGTGCCAGCATTCAATCATCCAGAAACACCATATATTTT.

The chain couples TRBV10-2 to TRBJ2-1; 9 nucleotides agree with TRBD2. V trimming: 4 bases; J trimming: 0 bases; junction bases outside the gene matches: 7. The CDR3 length is 17 residues. Germline V gene sequence: CDR1 WSHSY, CDR2 SAAADI. CDR3 loop: CASSGAGGLPSYNEQFF. The CDR3 DNA reads as TGCGCCAGCAGTGGGGCGGGAGGGCTTCCCTCCTACAATGAGCAGTTCTTC.

This clone appeared a few times. The CDR3 reads CSVAPRDTGELFF. The CDR3 DNA reads as TGCAGCGTGGCCCCCAGGGACACCGGGGAGCTGTTTTTT. The chain has TRBV29-1 and TRBJ2-2; D is possibly TRBD1 (5 bases). The ends were cut back, 6 bases at V and 3 bases at J, with 11 bases in the middle. Germline assignment: CDR1 SQVTM and CDR2 ANQGSEA. CDR3 size: 13 residues.

This chain connects TRBV5-1 to TRBJ2-7; 10 positions agree with TRBD1. Germline trimming cut 4 bases from V and 3 bases from J; bases unmatched to any gene: 4. Germline V gene sequence: CDR1 SGHRS, CDR2 YFSETQ. This CDR3 is built from 14 residues. The DNA for the CDR3 is TGCGCCAGCAGCCGCGACAGGGGGCACTACGAGCAGTACTTC. This translates into CASSRDRGHYEQYF. The full variable domain, rest sourced from reference TRBV5-1 and TRBJ2-7, is KAGVTQTPRYLIKTRGQQVTLSCSPISGHRSVSWYQQTPGQGLQFLFEYFSETQRNKGNFPGRFSGRQFSNSRSEMNVSTLELGDSALYLCASSRDRGHYEQYFGPGTRLTVT.

This chain uses TRBV7-9 with TRBJ2-5; 8 nucleotides match TRBD2. Germline V gene sequence: CDR1 SEHNR, CDR2 FQNEAQ (reference sequence). With 5 bases clipped from V and 8 bases from J, the junction kept 7 bases outside the gene matches. The CDR3 extends over 13 amino acids. The CDR3 coding sequence is TGTGCCAGCAGCGCGATGGGACTAGTAACCCAGTACTTC. Translating it yields CASSAMGLVTQYF. Looking up the rest from reference TRBV7-9 and TRBJ2-5 gives the full variable domain: DTGVSQNPRHKITKRGQNVTFRCDPISEHNRLYWYRQTLGQGPEFLTYFQNEAQLEKSRLLSDRFSAERPKGSFSTLEIQRTEQGDSAMYLCASSAMGLVTQYFGPGTRLLVL.